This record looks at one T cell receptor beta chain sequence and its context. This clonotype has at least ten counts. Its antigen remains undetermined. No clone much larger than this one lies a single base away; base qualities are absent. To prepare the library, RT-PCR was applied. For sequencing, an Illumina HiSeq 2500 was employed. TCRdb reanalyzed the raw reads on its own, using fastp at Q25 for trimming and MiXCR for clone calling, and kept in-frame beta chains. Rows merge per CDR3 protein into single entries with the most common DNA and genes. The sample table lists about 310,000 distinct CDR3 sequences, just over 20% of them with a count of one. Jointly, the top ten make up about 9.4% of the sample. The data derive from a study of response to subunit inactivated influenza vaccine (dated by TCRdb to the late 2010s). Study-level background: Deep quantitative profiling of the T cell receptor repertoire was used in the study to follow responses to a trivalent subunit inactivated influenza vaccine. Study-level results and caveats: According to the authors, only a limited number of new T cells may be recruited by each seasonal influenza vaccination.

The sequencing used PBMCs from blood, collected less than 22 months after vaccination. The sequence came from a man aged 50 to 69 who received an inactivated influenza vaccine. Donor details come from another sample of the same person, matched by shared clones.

The nucleotide sequence is given as TGTGCCAGCAGCTCGACAGGGAGAGGAAACACCATATATTTT. Its translation is CASSSTGRGNTIYF. The chain couples TRBV7-9 to TRBJ1-3; a stretch of 7 junction bases matches TRBD1. The germline V gene (reference sequence) provides CDR1 SEHNR and CDR2 FQNEAQ. Relative to germline, V is missing 4 bases and J is missing 4 bases, with 4 bases of the junction outside any gene match. Its CDR3 holds 14 amino acids, cysteine through phenylalanine. Only the CDR3 DNA is retained, 42 bases long and in frame from the first base.